This T cell receptor (beta chain) was documented in a study of OX40 agonist ivuxolimab in advanced cancers. At the level of the whole study: The costimulatory receptor OX40 (CD134) was targeted by ivuxolimab, a fully human IgG2 agonistic monoclonal antibody. Intravenous ivuxolimab was administered to patients every 2 weeks at six dose levels: 0.01, 0.1, 0.3, 1.5, 3 and 10 mg/kg. Of the approximately 50 dose-escalation patients, hepatocellular carcinoma was present in approximately 20, melanoma in roughly 15, renal cell carcinoma in 9 and head and neck cancer in 9. The dose-escalation cohort was about 83% male with a mean age of approximately 59 years, ranging from about 23 to 85. Patients were allowed to have had prior anti-PD-1, anti-PD-L1 or anti-CTLA-4 therapy, and approximately 40% of the dose-escalation patients had been treated with checkpoint inhibitors. Partial responses occurred in three dose-escalation patients, of whom one had hepatocellular carcinoma and two had cutaneous melanoma. Peripheral TCRbeta sequencing was intended to test whether TCR sequence diversity was altered and clonal T-cell expansion was caused by ivuxolimab. The paper describes the monotherapy dose-escalation part (N of about 52 patients) of the phase I trial of ivuxolimab.

The CDR3 measures 12 amino acids from cysteine to phenylalanine. Only the CDR3 region is kept as DNA, spanning 36 bases read in frame from base 1. V is shortened by 3 bases, J by 5 bases, and the region joining them spans 4 bases. The germline V gene gives CDR1 as SGHAT and CDR2 as FQNNGV. Comments on this clone: The antigen it binds to is not known. No much larger clone exists at a distance of one base, and base qualities are not known.

The trial excluded patients who had a history of autoimmune disease or were on systemic immunosuppression. Peripheral blood for TCR sequencing was drawn from every dose cohort at baseline, at cycle 4 day 1 and at cycle 7 day 1. Samples came from an open-label, multicenter, first-in-human phase I dose-escalation trial of ivuxolimab. Adults with locally advanced or metastatic head and neck squamous cell, hepatocellular, melanoma or renal cell carcinoma were enrolled in the trial. CD4+ and CD8+ T cells were sorted separately from peripheral blood before TCR sequencing. Summary of the overall study and its limitations: Antigen specificity was not determined for the clonally expanded peripheral T cells. After ivuxolimab, CD8+ T cells had more expanded clones than CD4+ T cells on average. In the 0.1-3.0 mg/kg groups, partial responders had among the lowest normalized peripheral clonal expansion, particularly in CD8+ T cells. At doses from 0.1 to 3.0 mg/kg, clonal expansion was seen in both CD4+ and CD8+ blood T cells between baseline and week 6. Low levels of normalized T-cell clonal expansion were also seen in some patients who did not respond.

Genomic DNA was extracted from sorted cells for sequencing of the TCRbeta CDR3 region. TCRbeta CDR3 regions were sequenced using the immunoSEQ Assay. TCRdb stores this immuneACCESS table with in-frame sequences only. Part of the clones is absent; in the studies checked, under half of the shortfall reflects unresolved V genes, and no reason is known for the rest. For this sample the table gives fewer than 70,000 clones, of which around nine tenths were detected only once. Roughly 0.75% of the sample goes to the ten largest clones. The sequence came from an adult with an advanced solid tumor such as melanoma, head and neck, liver or kidney cancer. The V and J genes are TRBV11-2 and TRBJ2-2; too little of a D gene remains to name it. The sequenced sample was CD4+ or CD8+ T cells sorted from blood, obtained in a trial of the OX40 agonist ivuxolimab. The CDR3 region has the sequence CASSLLTGELFF. Read as DNA, the sequence is TGTGCCAGCAGCTTGTTGACCGGGGAGCTGTTTTTT.